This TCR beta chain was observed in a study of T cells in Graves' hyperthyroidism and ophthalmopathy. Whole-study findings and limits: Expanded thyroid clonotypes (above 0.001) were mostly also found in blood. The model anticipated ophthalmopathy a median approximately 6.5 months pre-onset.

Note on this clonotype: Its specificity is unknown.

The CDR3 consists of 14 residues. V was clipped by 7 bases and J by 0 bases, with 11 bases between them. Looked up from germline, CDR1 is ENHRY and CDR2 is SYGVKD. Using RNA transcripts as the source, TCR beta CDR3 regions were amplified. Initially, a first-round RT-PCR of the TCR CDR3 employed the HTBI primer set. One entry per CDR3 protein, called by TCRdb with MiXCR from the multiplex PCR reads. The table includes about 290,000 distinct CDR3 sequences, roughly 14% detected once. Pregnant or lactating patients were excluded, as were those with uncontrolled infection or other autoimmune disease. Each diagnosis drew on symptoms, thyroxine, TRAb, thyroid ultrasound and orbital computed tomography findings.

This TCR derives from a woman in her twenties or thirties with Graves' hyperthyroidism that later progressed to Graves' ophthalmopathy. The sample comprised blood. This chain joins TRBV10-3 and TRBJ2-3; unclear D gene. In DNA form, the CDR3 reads TGTGCCATCACCGGCGCCCTTAGCACAGATACGCAGTATTTT. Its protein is CAITGALSTDTQYF.